This TCR beta chain was found in a study of blood T cell repertoires in COVID-19. The protocol was immunoSEQ multiplex PCR, while the TCRdb copy is restricted to in-frame clones and leaves out a portion. This sample has around 270,000 clones, with approximately 80% found just once. Unmatched junction bases numbered 5, after V lost 6 bases and J lost 4 bases. Germline CDR1 ENHRY, CDR2 SYGVKD. This CDR3 comprises 15 residues. Specimen: peripheral blood. The TCR originated in a man aged 60-69 years with acute or convalescent COVID-19. The genes are TRBV10-3 and TRBJ2-7; 14 nucleotides match TRBD2. The CDR3 DNA is TGTGCCATCAGCCTGGGGACTAGCGGGAGTTACGAGCAGTACTTC. Translation: CAISLGTSGSYEQYF.